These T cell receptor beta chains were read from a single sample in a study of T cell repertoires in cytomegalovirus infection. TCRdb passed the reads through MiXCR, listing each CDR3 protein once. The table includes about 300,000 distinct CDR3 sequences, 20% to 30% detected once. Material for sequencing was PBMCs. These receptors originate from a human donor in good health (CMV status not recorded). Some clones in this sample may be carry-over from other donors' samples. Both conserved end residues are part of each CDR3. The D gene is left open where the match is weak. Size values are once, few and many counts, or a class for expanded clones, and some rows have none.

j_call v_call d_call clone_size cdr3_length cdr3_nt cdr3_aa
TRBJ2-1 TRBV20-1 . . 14 TGCAGTGCTCCTAGCTTCTCCTACTACAATGAGCAGTTCTTC CSAPSFSYYNEQFF
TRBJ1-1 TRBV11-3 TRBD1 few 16 TGTGCCAGCAGCCCCGGACAGGGTAAAGGGAACACTGAAGCTTTCTTT CASSPGQGKGNTEAFF
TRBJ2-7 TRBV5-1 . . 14 TGCGCCAGCAGCTACGAGACAGATTACTACGAGCAGTACTTC CASSYETDYYEQYF
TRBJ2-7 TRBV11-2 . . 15 TGTGCCAGCAGCTTAGAGACATTTCTCTCCTACGAGCAGTACTTC CASSLETFLSYEQYF
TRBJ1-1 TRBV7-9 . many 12 TGTGCCAGCAACGTGGGGGGCACTGAAGCTTTCTTT CASNVGGTEAFF
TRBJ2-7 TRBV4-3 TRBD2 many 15 TGCGCCAGCAGCCAAACGGGACTAGCGGGACTCGAGCAGTACTTC CASSQTGLAGLEQYF
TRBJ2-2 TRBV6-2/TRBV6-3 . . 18 TGTGCCAGCAGTTACTCGACGGGGCGGGGTGCGAACACCGGGGAGCTGTTTTTT CASSYSTGRGANTGELFF
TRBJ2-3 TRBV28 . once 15 TGTGCCAGCACGCGACCGGGCAGGGGTACAGATACGCAGTATTTT CASTRPGRGTDTQYF
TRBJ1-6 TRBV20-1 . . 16 TGCAGTGCTAGAGATCCGGGGAGCTCCTATAATTCACCCCTCCACTTT CSARDPGSSYNSPLHF
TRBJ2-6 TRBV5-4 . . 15 TGTGCCAGCAGCATTCCTAGCTCTGGGGCCAACGTCCTGACTTTC CASSIPSSGANVLTF
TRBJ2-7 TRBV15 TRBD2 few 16 TGTGCCACCAGCAGATACGGACTAGCAACCCTAAACGAGCAGTACTTC CATSRYGLATLNEQYF
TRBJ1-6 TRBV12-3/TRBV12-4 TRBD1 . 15 TGTGCCAGCAGTTTCCGAGGGACAGAAAAATCACCCCTCCACTTT CASSFRGTEKSPLHF
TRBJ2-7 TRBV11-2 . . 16 TGTGCCAGCAGGCCCCTTCGACAGAGAGGAGGGTACGAGCAGTACTTC CASRPLRQRGGYEQYF
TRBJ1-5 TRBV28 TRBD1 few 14 TGTGCCAGCTTCAGGGGGGGCGGCAATCAGCCCCAGCATTTT CASFRGGGNQPQHF
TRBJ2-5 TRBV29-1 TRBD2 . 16 TGCAGCGTTGAAACCGGGACTAGTGGTCGTCGGGAGACCCAGTACTTC CSVETGTSGRRETQYF
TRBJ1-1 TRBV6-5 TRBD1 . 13 TGTGCCAGCAGTTACCGGACAGGGCTTGGAGCTTTCTTT CASSYRTGLGAFF
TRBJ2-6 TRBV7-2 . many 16 TGTGCCAGCAGCCAGGTTCGGCACTCTGGGGCCAACGTCCTGACTTTC CASSQVRHSGANVLTF
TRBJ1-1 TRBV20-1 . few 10 TGCAGTTTAGGGGGCACTGAAGCTTTCTTT CSLGGTEAFF
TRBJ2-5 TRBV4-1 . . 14 TGCGCCAGCAGCCAGGGACGGTACCAAGAGACCCAGTACTTC CASSQGRYQETQYF
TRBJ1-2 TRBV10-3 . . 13 TGTGCCATCAGTGAGGATAGATCGGCTGGCTACACCTTC CAISEDRSAGYTF
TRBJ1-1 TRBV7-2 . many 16 TGTGCCAGCAGTCTAGGGCAGCCGCTTCTGAACACTGAAGCTTTCTTT CASSLGQPLLNTEAFF
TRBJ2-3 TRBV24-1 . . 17 TGTGCCACCAGTGACTACCCTCGATCCGAACGGGGAGATACGCAGTATTTT CATSDYPRSERGDTQYF
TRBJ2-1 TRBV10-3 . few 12 TGTGCCATCAGGGACGGCTACAATGAGCAGTTCTTC CAIRDGYNEQFF
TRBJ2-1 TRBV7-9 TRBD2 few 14 TGTGCCAGCAGCCCGATTCTGGGGGGGTCTGAGCAGTTCTTC CASSPILGGSEQFF
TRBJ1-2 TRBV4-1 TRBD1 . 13 TGCGCCAGCAGGAAGACAGGGGCCTATGGCTACACCTTC CASRKTGAYGYTF
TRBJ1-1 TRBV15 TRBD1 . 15 TGTGCCACCAGCAGAGGCGGACAGGGGGGAACTGAAGCTTTCTTT CATSRGGQGGTEAFF
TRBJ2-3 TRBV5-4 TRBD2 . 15 TGTGCCAGCAGTTCACTAGCGGGGGCGGGAGATACGCAGTATTTT CASSSLAGAGDTQYF
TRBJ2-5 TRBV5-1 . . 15 TGCGCCAGCAGCACCGGGACATTTAACCAAGAGACCCAGTACTTC CASSTGTFNQETQYF